Presented here are 26 T cell receptor beta chains from one specimen sequenced in a study of CD8+CD57+ T cells in acquired aplastic anemia. Investigators profiled TCR beta VDJ and CDR3 from genomic DNA template. Each CDR3 protein is one row after TCRdb ran MiXCR on the reads. The sample lists about 400,000 distinct CDR3 sequences, approximately 70% occurring once. Source material: sorted CD4+, CD8+, or CD8+CD57+ T cells (not recorded which) from PBMCs. The origin of the receptors is a human donor in good health, serving as a control.

The V call is TRBV10-3, the J call TRBJ1-1, with D perhaps TRBD1 (6 bases). In germline, CDR1 is ENHRY, CDR2 SYGVKD. The CDR3 covers 13 residues. V was trimmed by 11 bases and J by 3 bases, leaving 16 bases between them. The CDR3 loop is CAFTGGAYTEAFF. The CDR3 DNA reads TGTGCCTTCACCGGGGGCGCATACACTGAAGCTTTCTTT.

The chain couples TRBV12-3 or TRBV12-4 to TRBJ2-7; D not resolved. CDR3 length equals 11 residues. V was pared by 6 bases and J by 4 bases, with 7 bases between. The CDR3 loop reads CASSAMYEQYF. DNA of the CDR3: TGTGCCAGCAGCGCGATGTACGAGCAGTACTTC.

This clonotype was found many times. The chain is built from TRBV30 and TRBJ2-5; 7 bases line up with TRBD2. The CDR3 covers 14 residues. With V trimmed by 0 bases and J by 7 bases, 8 bases remained unmatched. From germline, CDR1 is GTSNPN and CDR2 SVGIG (reference sequence). This chain's CDR3 is CAWSVEGGGVTQYF. The DNA of the CDR3 is TGTGCCTGGAGTGTAGAGGGCGGGGGTGTGACCCAGTACTTC.

A note on this clonotype: The CDR3 does not end in the conserved phenylalanine or tryptophan, so this is likely a read error. It is unclear where the CDR3 begins or ends on the DNA, so no DNA is shown, and the CDR3 is as TCRdb lists it. V usage is TRBV9 and J usage is TRBJ1-1; TRBD1 was called by the table and not checked on the DNA. Germline values: CDR1 SGDLS, CDR2 YYNGEE. The CDR3 comprises 13 residues, both ends counted. The CDR3 region is CASSLPGKSETYL.

J is TRBJ1-4 and V is TRBV7-2; a weak D match, TRBD1 (6 bases). CDR3 length: 17 amino acids. The germline CDR1 and CDR2 sequences are SGHTA and FQGNSA. Trimming took off 3 bases at V and 11 bases at J, with 25 bases between the two ends. CDR3 in DNA: TGTGCCAGCAGCTTCCGGGGGCAAAGTGCACCCCTCCACAAACTGTTTTTT. It specifies CASSFRGQSAPLHKLFF.

The V and J genes are TRBV10-3 and TRBJ1-2; no clear D. V was shortened by 4 bases and J by 4 bases, with 7 bases between the two germline ends. The germline CDR1 and CDR2 sequences are ENHRY and SYGVKD. The length of the CDR3 is 12 residues. The CDR3 here is CAISGAVYGYTF. The DNA of the CDR3 is TGTGCCATCAGTGGGGCTGTCTATGGCTACACCTTC.

Regarding this clonotype: One junction end disagrees with the germline gene, perhaps due to a read error. This sequence joins TRBV9 and TRBJ2-3; weak D call: TRBD2 (5 bases). The CDR3 runs to 14 residues. CDR1 and CDR2 (germline): SGDLS, YYNGEE. CDR3 sequence: CASSPDGILSTLHF. The CDR3 coding sequence is TGTGCCAGCAGCCCCGACGGGATATTATCTACCCTCCATTTT.

Many counts were recorded for this clonotype. The rearrangement links TRBV9 to TRBJ1-6, with D uncertain. This CDR3 is 14 amino acids long. Germline CDR1 and CDR2: SGDLS and YYNGEE. V was clipped by 2 bases and J by 13 bases, with 16 bases between them. The CDR3 region is CASSVQGTLDPLHF. For the CDR3, the DNA is TGTGCCAGCAGCGTCCAAGGAACCTTGGATCCCCTCCACTTT. Looking up the rest from reference TRBV9 and TRBJ1-6 gives the full variable domain: DSGVTQTPKHLITATGQRVTLRCSPRSGDLSVYWYQQSLDQGLQFLIQYYNGEERAKGNILERFSAQQFPDLHSELNLSSLELGDSALYFCASSVQGTLDPLHFGNGTRLTVT.

This clonotype has at least ten counts. The genes are TRBV14 and TRBJ2-5; D remains unclear. The CDR3 has 13 amino acids. Germline-derived CDR1 and CDR2 are SGHDN and FVKESK. V shed 5 bases and J shed 4 bases, with 11 bases lying between them. For the CDR3, the DNA is TGTGCCAGCAGCAGAGACCGAATAGAGACCCAGTACTTC. Residues: CASSRDRIETQYF. The full variable domain, in which reference TRBV14 and TRBJ2-5 provide the parts outside the CDR3, is EAGVTQFPSHSVIEKGQTVTLRCDPISGHDNLYWYRRVMGKEIKFLLHFVKESKQDESGMPNNRFLAERTGGTYSTLKVQPAELEDSGVYFCASSRDRIETQYFGPGTRLLVL.

This clonotype has at least ten counts. The chain employs TRBV4-3 and TRBJ2-3, with D uncertain. Germline-derived CDR1 and CDR2 are LGHNA and YSLEER. The CDR3 length is 13 residues. V lost 1 base, J lost 4 bases, and 6 bases lay in between. This chain's CDR3 is CASSQALSDTQYF. Written as DNA, the CDR3 is TGCGCCAGCAGCCAAGCACTCTCAGATACGCAGTATTTT.

This chain links TRBV11-2 with TRBJ2-4; D is perhaps TRBD2 (7 bases). In germline, CDR1 is SGHAT, CDR2 FQNNGV. The V end was cut by 5 bases, the J end by 5 bases, with 22 bases between. This CDR3 has 17 amino acids. CDR3 amino acids: CASSRGGTNTGENIQYF. For the CDR3, the DNA is TGTGCCAGCAGCCGAGGGGGGACTAACACCGGGGAAAACATTCAGTACTTC.

Concerning this clonotype: At one end, the junction sequence differs from germline, possibly due to a read error. The chain uses TRBV7-8 and TRBJ2-2, with TRBD2 matching 9 bases. The CDR3 loop spans 13 amino acids. Germline CDR1 reads SGHVS; CDR2 reads FQNEAQ. As DNA, the CDR3 is TGTGCCAGCAGCTTACATCGGCGGGGGGGGCTCGTGTTT. This gives the protein CASSLHRRGGLVF.

This sequence joins TRBV7-2 and TRBJ2-3; no clear D gene. This CDR3 is 14 amino acids long. CDR1 is SGHTA, CDR2 FQGNSA, per germline. The germline V and J ends were trimmed by 1 base and 7 bases, with 12 bases remaining between them. The CDR3 DNA follows: TGTGCCAGCAGCTTAGAGTGGGGTGGGAATACGCAGTATTTT. Its translation: CASSLEWGGNTQYF.

This sequence joins TRBV6-1 and TRBJ2-6, with D perhaps TRBD1 (5 bases). The CDR3 contains 18 residues. Germline CDR1 is MNHNS and CDR2 is SASEGT. V was shortened by 10 bases and J by 0 bases, with 22 bases between the two germline ends. CDR3 bases: TGTGCCATCAGAGACAGCAGGGCCCCGTACTCTGGGGCCAACGTCCTGACTTTC. This codes for CAIRDSRAPYSGANVLTF.

The chain has TRBV6-5 and TRBJ2-2, with 7 positions matching TRBD2. J lost 5 bases, V lost 6 bases, and 12 bases had no gene match. CDR1 is MNHEY, CDR2 SVGAGI, per germline. This CDR3 region has 16 residues. Here the CDR3 DNA reads TGTGCCAGCAGATGGGACTATAGGGGTGTAACCGGGGAGCTGTTTTTT. This codes for CASRWDYRGVTGELFF.

This clonotype has at least ten counts. The chain is built from TRBV25-1 and TRBJ2-7, with 11 bases identical to TRBD2. The J segment lost 6 bases and the V segment lost 1 base, leaving 14 bases of the junction unmatched. Per the germline V gene, CDR1 is MGHDK and CDR2 is SYGVNS. The CDR3 has 18 amino acids. CDR3 bases: TGTGCCAGCAGTGAATTAGGTAGCGGGGGGGGCCGGACAAGCGAGCAGTACTTC. Residues: CASSELGSGGGRTSEQYF.

Notes on this clonotype: Its ends do not fully match the called genes, so a read error is possible. The rearrangement links TRBV9 to TRBJ2-7; D might be TRBD1 or TRBD2, each matching 5 bases. The CDR3 runs to 14 residues. In germline, CDR1 is SGDLS, CDR2 YYNGEE. The CDR3 loop reads CASSVIGDLSGNTF. The CDR3 nucleotides read TGTGCCAGCAGCGTAATAGGGGACCTCTCTGGAAACACCTTC.

The chain is built from TRBV7-2 and TRBJ2-7, with 8 bases matching TRBD1. Germline lookup yields CDR1 SGHTA and CDR2 FQGNSA. V lost 8 bases and J lost 3; bases outside the gene matches: 12. This CDR3 is built from 15 residues. CDR3 sequence (DNA): TGTGCCAGCTCACCAGGGACAGGTAACTTCTACGAGCAGTACTTC. Protein sequence: CASSPGTGNFYEQYF.

The chain couples TRBV11-2 to TRBJ2-7; a weak D match, TRBD2 (5 bases). The V end lost 0 bases, the J end lost 13 bases, and 25 bases lay between the germline ends. CDR3 length equals 16 residues. Per the germline V gene, CDR1 is SGHAT and CDR2 is FQNNGV. The CDR3 DNA is TGTGCCAGCAGCTTAGAGGTTCGCAGGAGGAACTCTCTTCATTACTTC. It encodes CASSLEVRRRNSLHYF.

With regard to this clonotype: One junction end does not reproduce the germline sequence, and a read error may be involved. CDR3 amino acids: CTSSLDRTADEQFF. The DNA of the CDR3 is TGTACCAGCAGCTTAGACCGCACGGCGGATGAGCAGTTCTTC. V gene TRBV7-8 combines with J gene TRBJ2-1, with D unresolved. Germline V gene data show CDR1 as SGHVS and CDR2 as FQNEAQ. CDR3 length: 14 amino acids.

This clonotype has just a few counts. This chain uses TRBV27 with TRBJ2-5; D is unresolved. The germline gives CDR1 MNHEY, CDR2 SMNVEV (reference sequence). CDR3 size: 14 residues. V was pared by 5 bases and J by 0 bases, with 10 bases between. The CDR3: CASSLTRYQETQYF. The CDR3 DNA reads TGTGCCAGCAGTCTTACCCGGTACCAAGAGACCCAGTACTTC.

V and J are TRBV12-3 or TRBV12-4 and TRBJ1-6, with a tentative D call TRBD1 (5 bases). The CDR3 spans 13 residues. V was shortened by 6 bases and J by 16 bases, with 19 bases between the two germline ends. CDR3 DNA: TGTGCCAGCAGCCATGCCAATGGGGGGAAACTCCACTTT. As protein: CASSHANGGKLHF.

Note on this clonotype: An end of the junction differs from the germline gene, which may be a read error. V gene TRBV7-9 combines with J gene TRBJ1-4; the D is unclear. The CDR3 extends over 15 amino acids. The germline gives CDR1 SEHNR, CDR2 FQNEAQ (reference sequence). CDR3 nucleotides: TGCGCCAGCAGCCCCTTGGGGTCCGTTAATGAAAAACTGTTTTTT. Translating gives CASSPLGSVNEKLFF.

This clonotype occurred once. An end of the junction does not agree with germline; a read error may underlie this. The chain carries TRBV5-1 and TRBJ2-5; 11 bases map to TRBD2. CDR3 length equals 16 residues. Germline CDR1 SGHRS, CDR2 YFSETQ. The CDR3 sequence: CASSKASGGLQETQYF. The CDR3 region has the DNA TGTGCCAGCAGCAAAGCTAGCGGGGGGCTCCAAGAGACCCAGTACTTC.

Points on this clonotype: The junction differs from germline at one of its ends, possibly a read error. This chain uses TRBV12-3 or TRBV12-4 with TRBJ1-5, with D possibly TRBD1 on 6 matching bases. There are 11 residues in the CDR3. The CDR3 region is CAISPGQRAFF. CDR3 in DNA: TGTGCCATCAGTCCTGGACAGCGGGCATTCTTT.

The V call is TRBV7-9, the J call TRBJ1-2, with D tentatively TRBD1 (5 bases). Germline assignment: CDR1 SEHNR and CDR2 FQNEAQ (reference sequence). The CDR3 contains 16 residues. V lost 5 bases to trimming and J lost 4 bases, with 20 bases between them. CDR3 bases: TGTGCCAGCAGCCTAGGGAGAGTAGGGGCTAGCTATGGCTACACCTTC. Translated, it gives CASSLGRVGASYGYTF.